The next 27 T cell receptor beta chains were all read from a single sample in a study of cytomegalovirus exposure and HLA in healthy donors. Use of 60 Vbeta and 13 Jbeta primers characterized the PCR. Sequencing was performed with immunoSEQ multiplex PCR; in TCRdb, only in-frame clones are kept and a portion is missing. The profile covers 150,000 to 200,000 clones, with approximately 80% appearing a single time and around 0.99% taken by the ten largest. Sequencing was carried out using PBMCs. All receptors come from a woman in her thirties or forties in good health and CMV-seronegative.

V gene TRBV5-1 combines with J gene TRBJ1-1; D ambiguous. CDR1 and CDR2 (germline): SGHRS, YFSETQ. Trimming shortened V by 4 bases and J by 4 bases, and 11 bases separated the two germline ends. The CDR3 covers 13 residues. The CDR3, as DNA: TGCGCCAGCAGCCGAGAAGTAGCCACTGAAGCTTTCTTT. As protein: CASSREVATEAFF.

The chain has TRBV25-1 and TRBJ1-5, with 8 bases matching TRBD1. The V gene end was trimmed by 2 bases and the J gene end by 6 bases; junction bases not matched to a gene: 9. Germline lookup yields CDR1 MGHDK and CDR2 SYGVNS. The CDR3 is 16 residues long. The chain's CDR3 is CASSEPGTGEIQPQHF. The DNA for the CDR3 is TGTGCCAGCAGTGAACCCGGGACAGGTGAGATTCAGCCCCAGCATTTT.

This chain links TRBV11-3 with TRBJ2-7, with 9 bases matching TRBD2. Trimming cost V 8 bases and J 3 bases; bases outside gene matches: 5. Germline V lookup: CDR1 SGHNT, CDR2 YENEEA. This CDR3 contains 13 residues. CDR3 in amino acids: CASRASGNYEQYF. In nucleotides, the CDR3 is TGTGCCAGCCGCGCTAGCGGGAACTACGAGCAGTACTTC.

The chain recombines TRBV29-1 with TRBJ1-2; 7 bases agree with TRBD1. With 7 bases clipped from V and 4 bases from J, the junction kept 3 bases outside the gene matches. The CDR3 loop spans 11 amino acids. CDR1 and CDR2 from the germline V gene are SQVTM and ANQGSEA. The CDR3 reads CSGGTVYGYTF. The CDR3 DNA reads as TGCAGCGGTGGGACAGTCTATGGCTACACCTTC.

This clone has just one count. Other DNA sequences of this sample code for an identical CDR3. V gene TRBV9 combines with J gene TRBJ1-2, with D perhaps TRBD1 (5 bases). Looked up from germline, CDR1 is SGDLS and CDR2 is YYNGEE. Trimming took 5 bases from V and 5 from J, leaving 19 bases between them. This CDR3 spans 15 amino acids. The CDR3, as DNA: TGTGCCAGCAGTGCTCCCGGGAGGGGTTCTTATGGCTACACCTTC. It codes for CASSAPGRGSYGYTF.

This clone is a singleton in its sample. The rearrangement links TRBV4-1 to TRBJ1-1, with D hard to call. CDR1 and CDR2 (germline): MGHRA, YSYEKL. The CDR3 totals 13 residues. Trimming cost V 1 base and J 10 bases, with 13 bases left between them. CDR3 in amino acids: CASSQVIKGGAFF. DNA for the CDR3: TGCGCCAGCAGCCAAGTTATAAAGGGAGGAGCTTTCTTT.

This chain joins TRBV7-3 and TRBJ2-1; no clear D gene. CDR3 size: 15 residues. The ends were cut back, 3 bases at V and 4 bases at J, with 13 bases in the middle. Germline loops: CDR1 SGHTA, CDR2 FQGTGA. The CDR3 nucleotides are TGTGCCAGCAGCTTGAACAGCCTTAGTTACAATGAGCAGTTCTTC. It specifies CASSLNSLSYNEQFF.

The genes are TRBV5-1 and TRBJ2-5, with D tentatively TRBD1 (5 bases). Matching the DNA end better, TRBJ2-7 makes the J call doubtful. The germline V gene encodes CDR1 SGHRS and CDR2 YFSETQ. There are 13 residues in the CDR3. This CDR3 reads CASFYDSSYEQYF. The CDR3, as DNA: TGCGCCAGCTTTTACGACAGTTCCTACGAGCAGTACTTC.

The chain uses TRBV5-4 and TRBJ1-2; 11 nucleotides line up with TRBD1. The CDR3 spans 14 residues. The junction had 5 bases not matched to a gene; V was cut back by 4 bases and J by 6 bases. Germline values: CDR1 SGHNT, CDR2 YYREEE (reference sequence). The CDR3 region has the DNA TGTGCCAGCAGCCCCTGGACAGGGGGCGATGGCTACACCTTC. As protein: CASSPWTGGDGYTF.

The CDR3 sequence is CASSIPRASVNTGELFF. CDR3 bases: TGTGCCAGCAGCATCCCCCGGGCTAGCGTGAACACCGGGGAGCTGTTTTTT. The J gene is TRBJ2-2, the V gene TRBV5-4; weak D call: TRBD2 (6 bases). The CDR3 length is 17 residues. V lost 4 bases and J lost 1, with 17 bases in between. The germline CDR1 and CDR2 sequences are SGHNT and YYREEE (reference sequence).

J is TRBJ1-1 and V is TRBV19; 10 bases are shared with TRBD1. The J segment lost 5 bases and the V segment lost 11 bases, leaving 11 bases of the junction unmatched. The CDR3 consists of 14 residues. Germline assignment: CDR1 LNHDA and CDR2 SQIVND (reference sequence). In nucleotides, the CDR3 is TGTGCCGCGGGCGGGACAGGGGTGTCGACTGAAGCTTTCTTT. This gives the protein CAAGGTGVSTEAFF.

CDR3 nucleotide sequence: TGCGCCAGCAGCCTGGGACTAGCGCAAGAGACAGATACGCAGTATTTT. Its translation: CASSLGLAQETDTQYF. The chain has TRBV4-3 and TRBJ2-3, with 10 bases matching TRBD2. This CDR3 spans 16 amino acids. V lost 4 bases and J lost 3; bases outside the gene matches: 7. The germline V gene encodes CDR1 LGHNA and CDR2 YSLEER.

CDR3 sequence (DNA): TGTGCCAGCAGTCCCTCCGGTGTCAGGGGCCTTGGGGGCTACACCTTC. This gives the protein CASSPSGVRGLGGYTF. The chain employs TRBV28 and TRBJ1-2; weak D call: TRBD1 (6 bases). The germline CDR1 and CDR2 sequences are MDHEN and SYDVKM. The CDR3 runs 16 residues. V was clipped by 5 bases and J by 8 bases, with 24 bases between them.

The rearrangement uses TRBV4-3 and TRBJ1-1; D call uncertain. The V end lost 0 bases, the J end lost 1 base, and 9 bases lay between the germline ends. The CDR3 runs 15 residues. CDR1 is LGHNA, CDR2 YSLEER, per germline. The CDR3 reads CASSQDRLRNTEAFF. In DNA form, the CDR3 reads TGCGCCAGCAGCCAAGATAGACTGCGGAACACTGAAGCTTTCTTT.

The chain is built from TRBV2 and TRBJ1-1; tentative D call: TRBD1 (5 bases). Trimming cost V 6 bases and J 9 bases, with 14 bases left between them. The germline CDR1 and CDR2 sequences are SNHLY and FYNNEI. The CDR3 totals 12 residues. Written as DNA, the CDR3 is TGTGCCAGCAGAACGACAGATACTAAAGCTTTCTTT. Translated, it gives CASRTTDTKAFF.

V usage is TRBV10-3 and J usage is TRBJ1-1; 7 positions agree with TRBD1. The CDR3 covers 16 residues. Germline V gives CDR1 ENHRY, CDR2 SYGVKD. J lost 0 bases, V lost 3 bases, and 7 bases had no gene match. The CDR3 nucleotides are TGTGCCATCAGTGACAAGGGACAGACAATGAACACTGAAGCTTTCTTT. Amino acid sequence: CAISDKGQTMNTEAFF.

This clone came up once. The V gene is TRBV2, the J gene TRBJ2-1; 8 nucleotides align to TRBD2. Looked up from germline, CDR1 is SNHLY and CDR2 is FYNNEI. Losses at the gene ends were 5 bases for V and 0 bases for J; bases not matched to a gene: 6. This CDR3 region has 16 residues. CDR3 in amino acids: CASSSGREDSYNEQFF. CDR3 sequence (DNA): TGTGCCAGCAGTAGTGGGCGGGAGGACTCCTACAATGAGCAGTTCTTC. Combining the CDR3 with reference TRBV2 and TRBJ2-1 gives the whole variable domain EPEVTQTPSHQVTQMGQEVILRCVPISNHLYFYWYRQILGQKVEFLVSFYNNEISEKSEIFDDQFSVERPDGSNFTLKIRSTKLEDSAMYFCASSSGREDSYNEQFFGPGTRLTVL.

This chain links TRBV19 with TRBJ1-2; weak D call: TRBD1 (5 bases). This CDR3 is built from 15 residues. Germline V gene sequence: CDR1 LNHDA, CDR2 SQIVND (reference sequence). V was clipped by 3 bases and J by 7 bases, with 18 bases between them. The CDR3 is CASSMDYAGIGGYTF. Written as DNA, the CDR3 is TGTGCCAGTAGTATGGACTACGCAGGGATTGGTGGCTACACCTTC. Combining the CDR3 with reference TRBV19 and TRBJ1-2 gives the whole variable domain DGGITQSPKYLFRKEGQNVTLSCEQNLNHDAMYWYRQDPGQGLRLIYYSQIVNDFQKGDIAEGYSVSREKKESFPLTVTSAQKNPTAFYLCASSMDYAGIGGYTFGSGTRLTVV.

This clone showed up just a few times. The chain couples TRBV5-4 to TRBJ2-6, with D unclear. CDR1 is SGHNT and CDR2 is YYREEE in the germline V gene (reference sequence). This CDR3 is built from 16 residues. V gave up 4 bases and J gave up 2 bases, with 13 bases separating them. The CDR3 sequence: CASSPGGPTGANVLTF. CDR3 nucleotide sequence: TGTGCCAGCAGCCCCGGTGGGCCCACTGGGGCCAACGTCCTGACTTTC. The whole variable domain, remainder taken from reference TRBV5-4 and TRBJ2-6, is ETGVTQSPTHLIKTRGQQVTLRCSSQSGHNTVSWYQQALGQGPQFIFQYYREEENGRGNFPPRFSGLQFPNYSSELNVNALELDDSALYLCASSPGGPTGANVLTFGAGSRLTVL.

This clone was seen a handful of times. This chain joins TRBV19 and TRBJ2-6, with a weak D call TRBD2 (5 bases). Germline CDR1 is LNHDA and CDR2 is SQIVND (reference sequence). The CDR3 is made up of 15 amino acids. Trimming stripped 5 bases from V and 2 bases from J, with 10 bases between. As DNA, the CDR3 is TGTGCCAGTAGTCCCTGGCGGGCTGGGGCCAACGTCCTGACTTTC. Its protein product is CASSPWRAGANVLTF.

The chain uses TRBV7-3 and TRBJ2-1, with TRBD2 matching over 9 bases. The CDR3 covers 14 residues. With V trimmed by 5 bases and J by 9 bases, 8 bases remained unmatched. Germline-derived CDR1 and CDR2 are SGHTA and FQGTGA. CDR3 sequence reads: CASSLGLAKGEQFF. For the CDR3, the DNA is TGTGCCAGCAGCCTAGGACTAGCGAAGGGTGAGCAGTTCTTC.

The chain joins TRBV7-9 to TRBJ1-1; no reliable D call. Germline lookup yields CDR1 SEHNR and CDR2 FQNEAQ (reference sequence). The V gene lost 5 bases and the J gene lost 1 base, with 14 bases spanning the gap. The CDR3 extends over 15 amino acids. CDR3 sequence: CASSKEALSNTEAFF. The CDR3 nucleotides are TGTGCCAGCAGCAAGGAGGCCCTTTCGAACACTGAAGCTTTCTTT.

The chain has TRBV9 and TRBJ2-3, with D possibly being TRBD2 (6 bases). CDR3 length equals 18 residues. Deletions cut 0 bases from V and 2 bases from J, with 19 bases between. The germline gives CDR1 SGDLS, CDR2 YYNGEE. The CDR3 DNA is TGTGCCAGCAGCGTAGCTTACAGCGGAGGGTACCACACAGATACGCAGTATTTT. Residues: CASSVAYSGGYHTDTQYF.

The rearrangement joins TRBV7-2 to TRBJ2-3; 11 bases agree with TRBD1. The junction had 6 bases not matched to a gene; V was cut back by 3 bases and J by 4 bases. Looked up from germline, CDR1 is SGHTA and CDR2 is FQGNSA. This CDR3 comprises 16 residues. CDR3 region: CASSLKTGQGADTQYF. The DNA for the CDR3 is TGTGCCAGCAGCTTGAAGACGGGACAGGGGGCAGATACGCAGTATTTT.

The chain is built from TRBV30 and TRBJ2-1, with TRBD1 matching over 8 bases. Germline assignment: CDR1 GTSNPN and CDR2 SVGIG (reference sequence). The V gene end was trimmed by 4 bases and the J gene end by 2 bases; junction bases not matched to a gene: 7. There are 15 residues in the CDR3. The CDR3 DNA reads as TGTGCCTGGACCGCCGACAGGGGCCCCTACAATGAGCAGTTCTTC. It translates to CAWTADRGPYNEQFF. The whole variable domain, filled in from reference TRBV30 and TRBJ2-1, reads SQTIHQWPATLVQPVGSPLSLECTVEGTSNPNLYWYRQAAGRGLQLLFYSVGIGQISSEVPQNLSASRPQDRQFILSSKKLLLSDSGFYLCAWTADRGPYNEQFFGPGTRLTVL.

J is TRBJ2-5 and V is TRBV19; D ambiguous. Germline V CDR1 and CDR2: LNHDA, SQIVND (reference sequence). Trimming shortened V by 3 bases and J by 2 bases, and 13 bases separated the two germline ends. The length of the CDR3 is 15 residues. In DNA form, the CDR3 reads TGTGCCAGTAGTATTGGTGGGCACCGTCAAGAGACCCAGTACTTC. As protein: CASSIGGHRQETQYF.

CDR3 sequence (DNA): TGTGCCAGCAGCTTGGCTACGGGACTAAGCTCCTACGAGCAGTACGTC. Its protein is CASSLATGLSSYEQYV. The gene calls are TRBV5-8 and TRBJ2-7; TRBD2 matches 7 bases. CDR3 length: 16 amino acids. The germline gives CDR1 SGHTS, CDR2 YDEGEE. V gave up 0 bases and J gave up 0 bases; unmatched junction bases: 6.